This TCR beta chain comes out of a study of blood T cells in healthy people across ages. PCR was performed a second time for about 7 to 11 cycles using a sample-barcoded 5' primer and a J-beta primer mix. TCRdb re-analysed the 5' RACE reads in MiXCR, keeping a single row per CDR3 protein. The repertoire holds fewer than 900,000 distinct CDR3 sequences, with more than 40% as singletons. This clonotype came up a few times. The antigen remains unidentified. This CDR3 spans 16 amino acids. Trimming took 0 bases from V and 5 from J, leaving 14 bases between them. The germline CDR1 and CDR2 sequences are MNHNS and SASEGT. Whole-study findings and limits: Higher diversity, along with more naive CD4+ cells, distinguished long-lived donors from aged donors.

The sample consisted of blood. This receptor was taken from a woman aged 55-69 years in good health. The V call is TRBV6-1, the J call TRBJ2-1; possibly TRBD2 for D (6 bases). The CDR3 spells CASSEARRLVHNEQFF. The CDR3 coding sequence is TGTGCCAGCAGTGAAGCGCGTAGACTAGTCCACAATGAGCAGTTCTTC.